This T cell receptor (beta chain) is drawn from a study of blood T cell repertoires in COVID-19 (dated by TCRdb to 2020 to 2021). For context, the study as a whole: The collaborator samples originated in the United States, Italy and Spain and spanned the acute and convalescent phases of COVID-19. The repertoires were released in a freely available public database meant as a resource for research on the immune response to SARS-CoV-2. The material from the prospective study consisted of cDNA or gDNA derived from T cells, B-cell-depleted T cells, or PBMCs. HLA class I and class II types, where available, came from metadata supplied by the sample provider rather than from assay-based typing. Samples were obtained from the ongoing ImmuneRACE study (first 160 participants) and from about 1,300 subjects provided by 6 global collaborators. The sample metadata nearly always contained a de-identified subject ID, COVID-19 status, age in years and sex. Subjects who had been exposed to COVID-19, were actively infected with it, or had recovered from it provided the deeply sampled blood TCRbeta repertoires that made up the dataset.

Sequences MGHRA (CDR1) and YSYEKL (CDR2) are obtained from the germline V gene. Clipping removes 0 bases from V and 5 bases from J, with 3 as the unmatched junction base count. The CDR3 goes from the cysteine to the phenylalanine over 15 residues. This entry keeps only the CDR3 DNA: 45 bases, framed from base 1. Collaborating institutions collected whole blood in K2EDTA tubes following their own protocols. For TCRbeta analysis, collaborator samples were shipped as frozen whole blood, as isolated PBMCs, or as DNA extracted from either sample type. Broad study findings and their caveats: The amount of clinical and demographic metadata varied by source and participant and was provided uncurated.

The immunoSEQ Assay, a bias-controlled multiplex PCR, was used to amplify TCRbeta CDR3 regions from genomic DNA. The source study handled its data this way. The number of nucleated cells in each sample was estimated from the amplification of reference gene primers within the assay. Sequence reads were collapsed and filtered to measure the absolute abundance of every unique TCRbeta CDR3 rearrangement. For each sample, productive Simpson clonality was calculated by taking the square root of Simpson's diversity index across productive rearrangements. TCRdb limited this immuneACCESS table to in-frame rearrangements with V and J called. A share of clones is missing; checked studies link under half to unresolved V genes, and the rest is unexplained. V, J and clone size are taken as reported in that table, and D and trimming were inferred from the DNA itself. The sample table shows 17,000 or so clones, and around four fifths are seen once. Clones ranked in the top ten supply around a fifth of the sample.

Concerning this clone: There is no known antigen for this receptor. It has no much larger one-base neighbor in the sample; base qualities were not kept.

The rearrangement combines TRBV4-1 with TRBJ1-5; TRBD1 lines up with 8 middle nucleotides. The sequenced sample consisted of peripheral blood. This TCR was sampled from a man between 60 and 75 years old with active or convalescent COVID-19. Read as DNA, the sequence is TGCGCCAGCAGCCAAGAAGTGACAGGGGATCAGCCCCAGCATTTT. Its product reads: CASSQEVTGDQPQHF.